The 22 T cell receptor beta chains presented below share a single source sample, sequenced in a study of OX40 agonist ivuxolimab in advanced cancers. Method: immunoSEQ multiplex PCR; TCRdb's copy keeps in-frame clones and lacks some. The profile shows around 45,000 clones, roughly 80% of them singletons. This sample comprised CD4+ or CD8+ T cells sorted from blood, obtained in a trial of the OX40 agonist ivuxolimab. The origin of the receptors is an adult with an advanced solid tumor such as melanoma, head and neck, liver or kidney cancer.

The chain is built from TRBV4-1 and TRBJ1-2; D remains unclear. V lost 1 base to trimming and J lost 5 bases, with 17 bases between them. The length of the CDR3 is 16 residues. Looked up from germline, CDR1 is MGHRA and CDR2 is YSYEKL. This chain's CDR3 is CASSQAHVPGMYGYTF. CDR3 sequence (DNA): TGCGCCAGCAGCCAAGCTCACGTCCCCGGGATGTATGGCTACACCTTC.

J is TRBJ2-3 and V is TRBV7-3; 8 bases are shared with TRBD2. The V gene's germline CDR1 is SGHTA and CDR2 FQGTGA. The CDR3 covers 15 residues. After removal of 5 bases from V and 0 bases from J, the junction contained 4 bases not matched to a gene. The CDR3 nucleotides are TGTGCCAGCAGCAGACTAGCGACTAGCACAGATACGCAGTATTTT. The encoded protein is CASSRLATSTDTQYF.

The chain has TRBV27 and TRBJ2-1; D gene unclear. Trimming removed 6 bases at V and 5 bases at J, with 17 bases between. This CDR3 has 15 residues. Germline CDR1 and CDR2: MNHEY and SMNVEV (reference sequence). This CDR3 reads CASSQGLASNNEQFF. CDR3 coding DNA: TGTGCCAGCAGCCAAGGGTTGGCTAGTAACAATGAGCAGTTCTTC.

This chain uses TRBV29-1 with TRBJ1-2; TRBD1 matches 8 bases. J gave up 1 base and V 6 bases, and 10 bases lay outside the gene matches. Germline CDR1 is SQVTM and CDR2 is ANQGSEA. The CDR3 extends over 15 amino acids. CDR3 region: CSVARPDRVNYGYTF. CDR3 in DNA: TGCAGCGTCGCGCGTCCGGACAGGGTTAACTATGGCTACACCTTC. Drawing the rest from reference TRBV29-1 and TRBJ1-2, the complete variable domain is SAVISQKPSRDICQRGTSLTIQCQVDSQVTMMFWYRQQPGQSLTLIATANQGSEATYESGFVIDKFPISRPNLTFSTLTVSNMSPEDSSIYLCSVARPDRVNYGYTFGSGTRLTVV.

CDR3 region: CASSLSSGRVSVEQYF. The CDR3 nucleotides are TGTGCCAGCAGTTTAAGTAGCGGGAGGGTAAGTGTGGAGCAGTACTTC. J is TRBJ2-7 and V is TRBV28; TRBD2 aligns across 11 bases. Germline CDR1 is MDHEN and CDR2 is SYDVKM. V trimming: 2 bases; J trimming: 7 bases; junction bases outside the gene matches: 10. CDR3 length: 16 residues.

This chain links TRBV4-1 with TRBJ1-1, with 9 positions matching TRBD1. This CDR3 is built from 16 residues. Per the germline V gene, CDR1 is MGHRA and CDR2 is YSYEKL. V lost 1 base, J lost 2 bases, and 5 bases stayed unmatched. The CDR3 nucleotides are TGCGCCAGCAGCCAAGGGACAGGGGAAGGCAACACTGAAGCTTTCTTT. Residues: CASSQGTGEGNTEAFF.

This chain uses TRBV29-1 with TRBJ1-1; no firm D call. V lost 7 bases to trimming and J lost 1 base, with 10 bases between them. The V gene's germline CDR1 is SQVTM and CDR2 ANQGSEA. The CDR3 has 12 residues. CDR3 DNA: TGCAGCGGGAGGAGGGAGAACACTGAAGCTTTCTTT. Translation gives CSGRRENTEAFF.

The chain is built from TRBV6-5 and TRBJ1-2, with TRBD1 matching over 8 bases. With 4 bases clipped from V and 7 bases from J, the junction kept 5 bases outside the gene matches. Germline CDR1 reads MNHEY; CDR2 reads SVGAGI. The CDR3 runs 13 residues. Written as DNA, the CDR3 is TGTGCCAGCAGTTCAGGGGGCGGAGGTGGCTACACCTTC. Amino acid sequence: CASSSGGGGGYTF.

CDR3 residues: CASSLASYGYTF. In nucleotides, the CDR3 is TGCGCCAGCAGCTTGGCAAGCTATGGCTACACCTTC. The chain combines TRBV5-1 with TRBJ1-2; D is undetermined. The germline V gene encodes CDR1 SGHRS and CDR2 YFSETQ. V lost 0 bases and J lost 4, with 4 bases in between. CDR3 length: 12 residues.

The J gene is TRBJ1-2, the V gene TRBV30, with no clear D. In germline, CDR1 is GTSNPN, CDR2 SVGIG (reference sequence). The CDR3 has 13 amino acids. Between the trimmed V and J ends, which lost 3 bases and 3 bases, there was a span of 11 bases. This CDR3 is CAWSPGEDYGYTF. The CDR3 DNA sequence: TGTGCCTGGAGCCCTGGCGAGGACTATGGCTACACCTTC.

A few counts support this clone. The rearrangement uses TRBV5-1 and TRBJ1-3, with D tentatively TRBD1 (6 bases). V was trimmed by 0 bases and J by 4 bases, leaving 11 bases between them. The CDR3 covers 15 residues. Germline assignment: CDR1 SGHRS and CDR2 YFSETQ. In DNA form, the CDR3 reads TGCGCCAGCAGCTTGGGACAGGCGAGGGGAAACACCATATATTTT. Translating gives CASSLGQARGNTIYF.

V and J are TRBV29-1 and TRBJ2-7; 7 bases agree with TRBD1. The V and J ends lost 7 bases and 2 bases, in that order; junction bases with no gene match: 8. Looked up from germline, CDR1 is SQVTM and CDR2 is ANQGSEA. This CDR3 contains 13 residues. The CDR3, as DNA: TGCAGCGCCGGAGGCGACAGGGCCTACGAGCAGTACTTC. It yields the protein CSAGGDRAYEQYF.

CDR3: CASSPEGGSGIETQYF. DNA of the CDR3: TGTGCCAGCAGCCCCGAGGGCGGTAGCGGTATCGAGACCCAGTACTTC. This chain joins TRBV11-3 and TRBJ2-5; a possible D gene is TRBD2 (6 bases). CDR3 size: 16 residues. The germline V gene has CDR1 SGHNT and CDR2 YENEEA. V was cut by 5 bases and J by 5 bases, with 21 bases left in between.

The gene calls are TRBV10-1 and TRBJ2-2; perhaps D is TRBD1 or TRBD2 (5 bases each). The CDR3 length is 14 residues. CDR1 and CDR2 (germline): WNHNN, SYGVQD (reference sequence). Between the trimmed V and J ends, which lost 2 bases and 6 bases, there was a span of 10 bases. CDR3 DNA: TGCGCCAGCAGTGAGCGTGGGGACCCCGGGGAGCTGTTTTTT. Translating it yields CASSERGDPGELFF.

This clone showed up just a few times. The chain uses TRBV29-1 and TRBJ1-1, with no clear D. The CDR3 is 10 residues long. V was trimmed by 6 bases and J by 2 bases, leaving 4 bases between them. Germline V gives CDR1 SQVTM, CDR2 ANQGSEA. The CDR3 sequence is CSVANTEAFF. The CDR3 DNA follows: TGCAGCGTAGCAAACACTGAAGCTTTCTTT.

Concerning this clone: This sample includes further DNA sequences coding for the same CDR3. The chain recombines TRBV5-4 with TRBJ2-7; D possibly corresponds to TRBD2 (5 bases). Germline CDR1 SGHNT, CDR2 YYREEE (reference sequence). V gave up 4 bases and J gave up 5 bases, with 13 bases separating them. The CDR3 consists of 13 residues. DNA for the CDR3: TGTGCCAGCAGCGTAGGAGGAAAGAACGAGCAGTACTTC. This sequence encodes CASSVGGKNEQYF.

This chain connects TRBV27 to TRBJ2-7; D call uncertain. The CDR3 has 15 amino acids. Germline V CDR1 and CDR2: MNHEY, SMNVEV (reference sequence). V lost 6 bases and J 0 bases, leaving 15 bases between the germline ends. The CDR3 loop is CASSLQPYSSYEQYF. CDR3 nucleotide sequence: TGTGCCAGCAGCCTTCAGCCCTATAGCTCCTACGAGCAGTACTTC.

The chain joins TRBV10-3 to TRBJ1-2; no firm D call. This CDR3 comprises 13 residues. Germline CDR1 reads ENHRY; CDR2 reads SYGVKD. The V end lost 6 bases, the J end lost 2 bases, and 10 bases lay between the germline ends. The CDR3 DNA sequence: TGTGCCATCAGCCTACAGCAGAACTATGGCTACACCTTC. It translates to CAISLQQNYGYTF.

The chain's CDR3 is CASSIKIIGVAGPYEQYF. The CDR3 bases are TGTGCCAGTAGTATTAAGATTATCGGGGTAGCGGGACCCTACGAGCAGTACTTC. V and J are TRBV19 and TRBJ2-7, with 8 bases fitting TRBD2. The CDR3 sequence is 18 residues long. Germline V gives CDR1 LNHDA, CDR2 SQIVND (reference sequence). V dropped 3 bases and J dropped 2; count of bases not matched to a gene: 15.

The chain joins TRBV30 to TRBJ2-7, with D maybe TRBD2 (7 bases). The CDR3 has 13 residues. From germline, CDR1 is GTSNPN and CDR2 SVGIG (reference sequence). Trimming removed 5 bases from V and 3 bases from J, with 14 bases in between. The DNA of the CDR3 is TGTGCCTGGCTCCGGGGAGGGGGCTACGAGCAGTACTTC. It specifies CAWLRGGGYEQYF. The variable domain in full, completed from reference TRBV30 and TRBJ2-7, reads SQTIHQWPATLVQPVGSPLSLECTVEGTSNPNLYWYRQAAGRGLQLLFYSVGIGQISSEVPQNLSASRPQDRQFILSSKKLLLSDSGFYLCAWLRGGGYEQYFGPGTRLTVT.

The count of this clone is one. J is TRBJ1-5 and V is TRBV4-1, with a tentative D call TRBD1 (6 bases). Germline CDR1 and CDR2: MGHRA and YSYEKL. The CDR3 has 15 residues. V lost 4 bases and J 0 bases, leaving 10 bases between the germline ends. CDR3 protein: CASSPQGNSNQPQHF. The CDR3 DNA reads as TGCGCCAGCAGCCCACAGGGTAATAGCAATCAGCCCCAGCATTTT.

The V call is TRBV5-4, the J call TRBJ2-6; maybe TRBD1 (6 bases). V shed 2 bases and J shed 0 bases, with 12 bases lying between them. This CDR3 is built from 17 residues. Germline values: CDR1 SGHNT, CDR2 YYREEE (reference sequence). The CDR3 DNA reads as TGTGCCAGCAGCTTAGGGGGATCGAGCTCTGGGGCCAACGTCCTGACTTTC. Its protein is CASSLGGSSSGANVLTF. Looking up the rest from reference TRBV5-4 and TRBJ2-6 gives the full variable domain: ETGVTQSPTHLIKTRGQQVTLRCSSQSGHNTVSWYQQALGQGPQFIFQYYREEENGRGNFPPRFSGLQFPNYSSELNVNALELDDSALYLCASSLGGSSSGANVLTFGAGSRLTVL.